The clone carrying this TCR beta chain came up many times. These data originate in a study of identical twins. TCRdb passed the 5' RACE reads through MiXCR, listing each CDR3 protein once. This sample has 420,000 or so distinct CDR3 sequences, with under 20% found just once. Trimming left V 4 bases short and J 5 bases short, with 12 bases between. The CDR3 consists of 14 residues. CDR1 and CDR2 from the germline V gene are MDHEN and SYDVKM. Material for sequencing was naive T cells sorted from blood. The TCR originated in a man between 45 and 60 years old in good health. This sequence joins TRBV28 and TRBJ1-5; TRBD1 might be the D (6 bases). DNA of the CDR3: TGTGCCAGCAGTTCTTACAGGGTTGATCAGCCCCAGCATTTT. This sequence encodes CASSSYRVDQPQHF.